The 19 T cell receptor beta chains below were found in one sample sequenced in a study of OX40 agonist ivuxolimab in advanced cancers. Clones were sequenced by immunoSEQ multiplex PCR, and TCRdb holds only the in-frame ones, with some missing. The sample includes around 51,000 clones, roughly 86% of them seen just once. The specimen comprised CD4+ or CD8+ T cells sorted from blood, sampled in a trial of the OX40 agonist ivuxolimab. The receptors derive from an adult with an advanced solid tumor such as melanoma, head and neck, liver or kidney cancer.

The chain is built from TRBV28 and TRBJ1-2; D uncertain. In germline, CDR1 is MDHEN, CDR2 SYDVKM. Trimming cost V 3 bases and J 3 bases, with 8 bases left between them. This CDR3 is built from 13 residues. The CDR3 DNA reads TGTGCCAGCAGTTTGGTAGGGTACTATGGCTACACCTTC. As protein: CASSLVGYYGYTF.

This clone appeared a single time. This CDR3 is CASSRDRAEETQYF. The CDR3 coding sequence is TGTGCCAGTAGTCGGGACAGGGCGGAGGAGACCCAGTACTTC. The chain carries TRBV19 and TRBJ2-5, with 9 positions matching TRBD1. The CDR3 consists of 14 residues. Per the germline V gene, CDR1 is LNHDA and CDR2 is SQIVND (reference sequence). V lost 5 bases and J lost 5; bases outside the gene matches: 6.

The chain employs TRBV5-4 and TRBJ1-3, with 10 positions matching TRBD1. Germline assignment: CDR1 SGHNT and CDR2 YYREEE (reference sequence). The length of the CDR3 is 14 residues. Trimming removed 4 bases from V and 8 bases from J; junction bases left unmatched: 6. The CDR3 region has the DNA TGTGCCAGCAGCGTCGCAGGGACAGGGGACACCATATATTTT. Amino acids: CASSVAGTGDTIYF.

There are a few counts of this clone. The genes are TRBV7-3 and TRBJ2-2; the D gene is possibly TRBD1 (6 bases). Trimming left V 5 bases short and J 6 bases short, with 13 bases between. The CDR3 has 14 amino acids. The germline V gene has CDR1 SGHTA and CDR2 FQGTGA. The CDR3 DNA reads as TGTGCCAGCAGCCGCACAGGGAGCGCCGGGGAGCTGTTTTTT. This gives the protein CASSRTGSAGELFF.

Here the CDR3 reads CASSSRDTSYGYTF. CDR3 nucleotide sequence: TGTGCCAGCAGCAGCCGGGACACGAGCTATGGCTACACCTTC. V is TRBV28 and J is TRBJ1-2, with D tentatively TRBD1 (6 bases). V gave up 6 bases and J gave up 4 bases, with 15 bases separating them. The CDR3 sequence is 14 residues long. Germline CDR1 and CDR2: MDHEN and SYDVKM.

This chain joins TRBV5-1 and TRBJ1-6; D is unclear. Looked up from germline, CDR1 is SGHRS and CDR2 is YFSETQ. V dropped 2 bases and J dropped 6 bases, with 6 bases sitting between them. The CDR3 extends over 13 amino acids. The CDR3 nucleotides read TGCGCCAGCAGCTTACAGACTAATTCACCCCTCCACTTT. Translating gives CASSLQTNSPLHF. Full variable domain (outside the CDR3, taken from reference TRBV5-1 and TRBJ1-6): KAGVTQTPRYLIKTRGQQVTLSCSPISGHRSVSWYQQTPGQGLQFLFEYFSETQRNKGNFPGRFSGRQFSNSRSEMNVSTLELGDSALYLCASSLQTNSPLHFGNGTRLTVT.

This chain links TRBV7-8 with TRBJ2-1, with D perhaps matching TRBD1 (6 bases). The CDR3 is 15 amino acids. Trimming cost V 7 bases and J 1 base, with 14 bases left between them. Germline lookup yields CDR1 SGHVS and CDR2 FQNEAQ. The CDR3 region is CASTQNGQSYNEQFF. CDR3 DNA sequence: TGTGCCAGCACGCAGAACGGACAGTCCTACAATGAGCAGTTCTTC.

The J gene is TRBJ2-2, the V gene TRBV30; no firm D call. The length of the CDR3 is 17 residues. CDR1 GTSNPN and CDR2 SVGIG come from the germline V gene (reference sequence). Trimming took 1 base from V and 2 from J, leaving 17 bases between them. The CDR3, as DNA: TGTGCCTGGAGTGGCTCTCCCCGGCTGGGAAACACCGGGGAGCTGTTTTTT. It is translated as CAWSGSPRLGNTGELFF.

The J gene is TRBJ1-4, the V gene TRBV25-1; D is unclear. CDR1 and CDR2 (germline): MGHDK, SYGVNS. This CDR3 is built from 14 residues. With 6 bases removed from V and 0 bases from J, the gap between germline ends came to 8 bases. CDR3 DNA: TGTGCCAGCAGCCACCTTACAACTAATGAAAAACTGTTTTTT. This translates into CASSHLTTNEKLFF.

In the case of this clone: At one end, the junction sequence differs from germline, possibly due to a read error. V gene TRBV28 combines with J gene TRBJ1-2; TRBD1 agrees at 7 bases. Germline assignment: CDR1 MDHEN and CDR2 SYDVKM. The CDR3 extends over 12 amino acids. The CDR3 DNA reads TGTGCCACCAGTACAGGGGTTTTTGGCTACACCTTC. Its protein product is CATSTGVFGYTF.

In DNA form, the CDR3 reads TGTGCCAGCAGCGCCCACCTTTGGGACGAGCAGTTCTTC. The encoded protein is CASSAHLWDEQFF. V gene TRBV9 combines with J gene TRBJ2-1, with D perhaps being TRBD1 or TRBD2 (5 bases each). The length of the CDR3 is 13 residues. The V gene lost 3 bases and the J gene lost 10 bases, with 14 bases spanning the gap. CDR1 is SGDLS and CDR2 is YYNGEE in the germline V gene.

The chain recombines TRBV6-5 with TRBJ2-7, with D possibly matching TRBD1 (6 bases). The germline V and J ends were trimmed by 6 bases and 2 bases, with 17 bases remaining between them. This CDR3 is 15 amino acids long. Germline lookup yields CDR1 MNHEY and CDR2 SVGAGI. The CDR3, as DNA: TGTGCCAGCAGCCACAGTGGACAGAAAACCTACGAGCAGTACTTC. It encodes CASSHSGQKTYEQYF.

This sequence joins TRBV11-3 and TRBJ2-1; 7 bases are shared with TRBD2. Germline CDR1 and CDR2: SGHNT and YENEEA. The ends lost 4 bases at V and 5 bases at J; junction bases unmatched: 5. This CDR3 has 14 amino acids. The CDR3 loop is CASSSGGPDNEQFF. In DNA, the CDR3 is TGTGCCAGCAGCTCGGGGGGACCAGACAATGAGCAGTTCTTC. The full variable domain, rest sourced from reference TRBV11-3 and TRBJ2-1, is EAGVVQSPRYKIIEKKQPVAFWCNPISGHNTLYWYLQNLGQGPELLIRYENEEAVDDSQLPKDRFSAERLKGVDSTLKIQPAELGDSAVYLCASSSGGPDNEQFFGPGTRLTVL.

This clone was found a few times. Here the CDR3 reads CAWSARSYEQYF. The CDR3 region has the DNA TGTGCCTGGAGTGCCCGGTCCTACGAGCAGTACTTC. V is TRBV30 and J is TRBJ2-7, with D unclear. The CDR3 covers 12 residues. The germline gives CDR1 GTSNPN, CDR2 SVGIG (reference sequence). Deletions cut 1 base from V and 1 base from J, with 5 bases between.

This clone was seen more than once but under ten times. This chain uses TRBV10-3 with TRBJ1-3; no firm D call. The CDR3 runs 13 residues. Germline assignment: CDR1 ENHRY and CDR2 SYGVKD. Trimming stripped 7 bases from V and 0 bases from J, with 7 bases between. Here the CDR3 reads CAITPVSGNTIYF. CDR3 nucleotide sequence: TGTGCCATCACCCCCGTCTCTGGAAACACCATATATTTT.

The J gene is TRBJ2-3, the V gene TRBV4-1; TRBD2 agrees at 12 bases. The trim removed 2 bases at V and 1 base at J, leaving 7 bases unmatched. The CDR3 is 18 amino acids. Germline lookup yields CDR1 MGHRA and CDR2 YSYEKL. The chain's CDR3 is CASSQHGRLAGGTDTQYF. The CDR3 coding sequence is TGCGCCAGCAGCCAACATGGGCGACTAGCGGGGGGCACAGATACGCAGTATTTT.

The chain carries TRBV11-2 and TRBJ2-1; maybe TRBD1 (5 bases). This CDR3 comprises 13 residues. V shed 3 bases and J shed 10 bases, with 13 bases lying between them. CDR1 and CDR2 from the germline V gene are SGHAT and FQNNGV. CDR3 bases: TGTGCCAGCAGCTTTGTAGGGGAAGGAGAGCAGTTCTTC. It translates to CASSFVGEGEQFF.

The chain carries TRBV6-5 and TRBJ1-4, with no clear D. CDR1 is MNHEY and CDR2 is SVGAGI in the germline V gene. The ends were cut back, 6 bases at V and 8 bases at J, with 13 bases in the middle. The CDR3 loop spans 13 amino acids. Here the CDR3 DNA reads TGTGCCAGCAGCAGCAGTGTTGGGGAAAAACTGTTTTTT. It encodes CASSSSVGEKLFF.

V usage is TRBV2 and J usage is TRBJ2-7; D unresolved. Germline loops: CDR1 SNHLY, CDR2 FYNNEI. The ends were cut back, 0 bases at V and 7 bases at J, with 7 bases in the middle. The CDR3 loop spans 12 amino acids. The CDR3 DNA reads TGTGCCAGCAGTGAAGCGGGCGGTGAGCAGTACTTC. The encoded protein is CASSEAGGEQYF. The complete variable domain, with remaining parts taken from reference TRBV2 and TRBJ2-7, reads EPEVTQTPSHQVTQMGQEVILRCVPISNHLYFYWYRQILGQKVEFLVSFYNNEISEKSEIFDDQFSVERPDGSNFTLKIRSTKLEDSAMYFCASSEAGGEQYFGPGTRLTVT.